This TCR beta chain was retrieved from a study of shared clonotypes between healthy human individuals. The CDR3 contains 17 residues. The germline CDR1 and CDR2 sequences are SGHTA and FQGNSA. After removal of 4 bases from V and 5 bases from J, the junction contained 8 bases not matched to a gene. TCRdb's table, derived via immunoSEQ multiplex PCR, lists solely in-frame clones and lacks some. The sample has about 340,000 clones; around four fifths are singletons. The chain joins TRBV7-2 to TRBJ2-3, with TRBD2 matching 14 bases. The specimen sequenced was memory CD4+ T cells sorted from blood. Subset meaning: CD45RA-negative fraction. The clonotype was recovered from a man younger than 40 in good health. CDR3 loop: CASSSRLAGGPVDTQYF. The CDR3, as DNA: TGTGCCAGCAGCTCCCGACTAGCGGGAGGGCCGGTAGATACGCAGTATTTT.